These 5 T cell receptor beta chains share one sample of origin, sequenced in a study of T cell repertoires in aging, cancer and after chemotherapy. Multiplex touch-down PCR with TRB-A/B primers amplified rearranged V-D-J TRB sequences. TCRdb called the multiplex PCR reads again in MiXCR, with one record for every CDR3 protein. The data contain about 11,000 distinct CDR3 sequences, more than 20% of them singletons. TCR beta rearrangements were amplified from peripheral blood genomic DNA. Sample: blood. The origin of the receptors is a human donor in good health.

The rearrangement joins TRBV5-1 to TRBJ2-5; 8 nucleotides match TRBD2. The CDR3 is 16 amino acids. Trimming removed 5 bases from V and 1 base from J; junction bases left unmatched: 10. Germline lookup yields CDR1 SGHRS and CDR2 YFSETQ. The CDR3 DNA is TGCGCCAGCAGTGGATATGCGGGGGGTTCCCAAGAGACCCAGTACTTC. Translated: CASSGYAGGSQETQYF.

By share of the sample, this clonotype is medium-sized. The V call is TRBV6-5, the J call TRBJ2-3; D is ambiguous. CDR3 length: 14 amino acids. The V end lost 8 bases, the J end lost 2 bases, and 14 bases lay between the germline ends. CDR1 is MNHEY, CDR2 SVGAGI, per germline. The CDR3 region is CASAGVQATDTQYF. The CDR3 DNA is TGTGCCAGCGCAGGAGTGCAGGCCACAGATACGCAGTATTTT.

The chain uses TRBV5-4 and TRBJ2-7; D gene ambiguous. With 4 bases removed from V and 0 bases from J, the gap between germline ends came to 20 bases. The CDR3 is 17 amino acids. Germline V CDR1 and CDR2: SGHNT, YYREEE (reference sequence). The DNA for the CDR3 is TGTGCCAGCAGCCGAGCTCGATACAGAACTTTCTCCTACGAGCAGTACTTC. It specifies CASSRARYRTFSYEQYF.

This clonotype has just a few counts. This chain joins TRBV10-3 and TRBJ2-3, with 8 nucleotides matching TRBD2. This CDR3 spans 15 amino acids. The germline gives CDR1 ENHRY, CDR2 SYGVKD. With V trimmed by 4 bases and J by 2 bases, 5 bases remained unmatched. CDR3 nucleotides: TGTGCCATCAGTGCGGCGGGGGGCCTCACAGATACGCAGTATTTT. Its translation: CAISAAGGLTDTQYF.

This clonotype is labeled as medium-sized (0.01 to 0.1%). This sequence joins TRBV20-1 and TRBJ2-7, with 9 positions matching TRBD1. Germline V CDR1 and CDR2: DFQATT, SNEGSKA (reference sequence). J was trimmed by 3 bases and V by 3 bases; bases with no gene match: 9. This CDR3 has 15 residues. In nucleotides, the CDR3 is TGCAGTGCTAGTGATATGGACAGGGGTCGCTACGAGCAGTACTTC. Amino acids: CSASDMDRGRYEQYF.